The clone carrying this TCR beta chain was found many times. Its specificity is unknown. The germline V gene has CDR1 DFQATT and CDR2 SNEGSKA (reference sequence). The CDR3 runs 15 residues. J lost 0 bases, V lost 6 bases, and 7 bases had no gene match. The data were obtained in a study of T-cell reconstitution after alpha-beta-depleted transplantation in children. General study points: By about two months after transplant, alpha-beta T cells reportedly arose from several hundred graft clones that had expanded. The high TCRbeta diversity at day 60 in some patients came from surviving recipient T cells and thymic progenitors. Newly made T cells mostly supplied T-cell counts and diversity one year after transplant.

A library of TCRbeta sequences, prepared with unique molecular identifiers, was generated. Via MiXCR, TCRdb re-called the PCR reads, giving one row per CDR3 protein. The sample yields about 300,000 distinct CDR3 sequences, almost 8% seen once. The specimen comprised peripheral blood, sampled 360 days after TCRalphabeta/CD19-depleted stem cell transplant. The chain is built from TRBV20-1 and TRBJ2-4; TRBD1 matches 8 bases. The origin of this receptor is a female patient between 2 and 15 years old who had a stem cell transplant for Fanconi anemia, so the T cells may come from the graft donor. The CDR3 here is CSAPTGAIAKNIQYF. CDR3 sequence (DNA): TGCAGTGCCCCGACAGGGGCTATAGCCAAAAACATTCAGTACTTC.